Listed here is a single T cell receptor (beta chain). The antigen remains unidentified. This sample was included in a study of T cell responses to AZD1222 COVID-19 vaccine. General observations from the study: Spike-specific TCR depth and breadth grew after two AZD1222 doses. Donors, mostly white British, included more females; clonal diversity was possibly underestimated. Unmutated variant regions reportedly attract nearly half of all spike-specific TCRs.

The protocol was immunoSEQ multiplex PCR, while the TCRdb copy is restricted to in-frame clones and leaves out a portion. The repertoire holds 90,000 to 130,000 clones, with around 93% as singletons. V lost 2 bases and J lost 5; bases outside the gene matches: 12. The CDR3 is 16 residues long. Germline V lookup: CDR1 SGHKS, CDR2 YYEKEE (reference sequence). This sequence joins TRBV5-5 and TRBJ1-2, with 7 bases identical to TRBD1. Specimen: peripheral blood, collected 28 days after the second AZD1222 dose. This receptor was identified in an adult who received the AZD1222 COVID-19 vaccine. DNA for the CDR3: TGTGCCAGCAGCTTCGGACCCGGACAGGTCTTTTATGGCTACACCTTC. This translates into CASSFGPGQVFYGYTF.